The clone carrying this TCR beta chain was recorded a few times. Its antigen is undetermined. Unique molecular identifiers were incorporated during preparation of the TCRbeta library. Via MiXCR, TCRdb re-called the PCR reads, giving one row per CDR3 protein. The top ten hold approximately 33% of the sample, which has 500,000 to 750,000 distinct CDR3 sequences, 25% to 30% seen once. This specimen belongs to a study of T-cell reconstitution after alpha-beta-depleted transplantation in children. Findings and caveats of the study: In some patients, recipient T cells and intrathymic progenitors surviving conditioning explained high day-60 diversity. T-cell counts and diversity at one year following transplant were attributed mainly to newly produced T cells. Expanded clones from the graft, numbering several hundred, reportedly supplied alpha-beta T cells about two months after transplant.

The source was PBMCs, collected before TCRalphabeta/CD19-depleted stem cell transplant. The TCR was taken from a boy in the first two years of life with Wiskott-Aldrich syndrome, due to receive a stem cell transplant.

For the CDR3, the DNA is TGCGCCAGCACGACAGGGGAGGCCGGGGAGCTGTTTTTT. Its protein product is CASTTGEAGELFF. The chain carries TRBV5-1 and TRBJ2-2; TRBD1 aligns across 8 bases. Unmatched junction bases numbered 4, after V lost 6 bases and J lost 6 bases. Per the germline V gene, CDR1 is SGHRS and CDR2 is YFSETQ. This CDR3 region has 13 residues.